This T cell receptor beta chain emerged from a study of T cells in Graves' hyperthyroidism and ophthalmopathy. Findings and limits, study-wide: Most thyroid clonotypes expanded above 0.001 appeared in blood too.

The source material, RNA transcripts, was used to amplify TCR beta CDR3 regions. HTBI primers were the set used in a first-round RT-PCR of the TCR CDR3. Using its own MiXCR run on the multiplex PCR reads, TCRdb lists one record per CDR3 protein. The sample includes 600,000 to 900,000 distinct CDR3 sequences, less than 20% seen only once; the top ten take 8.4%. As to this clonotype: Its target is unknown.

Fresh 10 ml peripheral blood yielded PBMCs. CDR1 and CDR2 from the germline V gene are SGHTA and FQGNSA. The CDR3 has 15 amino acids. Trimming shortened V by 3 bases and J by 4 bases, and 16 bases separated the two germline ends. Sequenced: blood. This receptor was obtained from a man between 18 and 29 years old with Graves' hyperthyroidism. The genes are TRBV7-2 and TRBJ2-7, with D possibly being TRBD1 or TRBD2 (5 bases each). The CDR3 reads CASSFSSGTVYEQYF. The CDR3 bases are TGTGCCAGCAGCTTCTCTTCCGGGACCGTTTACGAGCAGTACTTC.